The 25 T cell receptor beta chains below come from one sample, sequenced in a study of blood T cell repertoires in COVID-19. Produced via immunoSEQ multiplex PCR; TCRdb's table is partial and in-frame only. The sample carries some 64,000 clones, 72% recorded once. Source material: peripheral blood. Receptors were obtained from a woman aged 65 to 85 with COVID-19, enrolled during active disease.

V gene TRBV4-2 combines with J gene TRBJ2-7; 8 bases match TRBD2. Losses at the gene ends were 1 base for V and 5 bases for J; bases not matched to a gene: 7. The CDR3 is 15 residues long. CDR1 LGHNA and CDR2 YNFKEQ come from the germline V gene. The CDR3 loop reads CASSQAWTSYNEQYF. DNA of the CDR3: TGTGCCAGCAGCCAAGCGTGGACTAGCTATAACGAGCAGTACTTC.

This clone has only one observation. The rearrangement joins TRBV19 to TRBJ2-5; D is unresolved. Trimming pared 4 bases from V and 5 bases from J, leaving 14 bases between. This CDR3 is built from 14 residues. CDR1 and CDR2 (germline): LNHDA, SQIVND (reference sequence). The CDR3 here is CASSTVGGDETQYF. The DNA of the CDR3 is TGTGCCAGTAGTACCGTCGGTGGTGATGAGACCCAGTACTTC. Using reference TRBV19 and TRBJ2-5 for the parts outside the CDR3, the full variable domain is DGGITQSPKYLFRKEGQNVTLSCEQNLNHDAMYWYRQDPGQGLRLIYYSQIVNDFQKGDIAEGYSVSREKKESFPLTVTSAQKNPTAFYLCASSTVGGDETQYFGPGTRLLVL.

V usage is TRBV6-5 and J usage is TRBJ2-1, with 8 nucleotides matching TRBD1. CDR3 length equals 13 residues. Trimming removed 6 bases from V and 9 bases from J; junction bases left unmatched: 7. Germline-derived CDR1 and CDR2 are MNHEY and SVGAGI. DNA for the CDR3: TGTGCCAGCAGGCTGCAGGGGGCAGTTGAGCAGTTCTTC. It specifies CASRLQGAVEQFF.

The CDR3 DNA reads TGTGCCAGCAGAACAGGGACAGGGAAAGAGACCCAGTACTTC. This translates into CASRTGTGKETQYF. The chain has TRBV6-5 and TRBJ2-5, with 9 bases identical to TRBD1. Germline V CDR1 and CDR2: MNHEY, SVGAGI. The V gene end was trimmed by 6 bases and the J gene end by 3 bases; junction bases not matched to a gene: 5. CDR3 size: 14 residues.

The chain recombines TRBV2 with TRBJ2-7; the D gene is possibly TRBD1 (6 bases). This CDR3 has 13 residues. Trimming stripped 10 bases from V and 3 bases from J, with 16 bases between. Per the germline V gene, CDR1 is SNHLY and CDR2 is FYNNEI. The CDR3 region is CATLGAGDYEQYF. CDR3 nucleotide sequence: TGTGCCACCCTAGGGGCAGGGGACTACGAGCAGTACTTC. The full variable domain, in which reference TRBV2 and TRBJ2-7 provide the parts outside the CDR3, is EPEVTQTPSHQVTQMGQEVILRCVPISNHLYFYWYRQILGQKVEFLVSFYNNEISEKSEIFDDQFSVERPDGSNFTLKIRSTKLEDSAMYFCATLGAGDYEQYFGPGTRLTVT.

This chain connects TRBV6-2 or TRBV6-3 to TRBJ2-4, with D hard to call. The CDR3 is made up of 12 amino acids. Per the germline V gene, CDR1 is MNHEY and CDR2 is SVGEGT. V lost 2 bases to trimming and J lost 6 bases, with 5 bases between them. CDR3 residues: CASSYARNIQYF. The CDR3 bases are TGTGCCAGCAGTTACGCGAGAAACATTCAGTACTTC.

The V gene is TRBV20-1, the J gene TRBJ2-7; 9 positions agree with TRBD2. J gave up 6 bases and V 3 bases, and 9 bases lay outside the gene matches. CDR1 and CDR2 from the germline V gene are DFQATT and SNEGSKA (reference sequence). This CDR3 is built from 14 residues. The CDR3: CSASGGGAGREQYF. The CDR3 DNA reads TGCAGTGCTAGTGGCGGGGGGGCCGGTCGCGAGCAGTACTTC.

As DNA, the CDR3 is TGTGCCAGCCGACGGCAGGGAGGAATGGATGGCTACACCTTC. Protein: CASRRQGGMDGYTF. The chain links TRBV5-6 to TRBJ1-2; weak D call: TRBD1 (5 bases). This CDR3 region has 14 residues. The V end was cut by 7 bases, the J end by 6 bases, with 19 bases between. Germline CDR1 is SGHDT and CDR2 is YYEEEE.

This chain connects TRBV10-1 to TRBJ1-2; the match to TRBD1 covers 8 bases. Germline V gene sequence: CDR1 WNHNN, CDR2 SYGVQD (reference sequence). The CDR3 length is 14 residues. The ends lost 8 bases at V and 4 bases at J; junction bases unmatched: 9. In nucleotides, the CDR3 is TGCGCCAGCTCTCACCGACAGGGGACCTATGGCTACACCTTC. This codes for CASSHRQGTYGYTF.

The gene calls are TRBV6-1 and TRBJ1-2; TRBD1 agrees at 10 bases. V gave up 2 bases and J gave up 3 bases; unmatched junction bases: 12. Germline CDR1 reads MNHNS; CDR2 reads SASEGT. The CDR3 is 18 amino acids. DNA for the CDR3: TGTGCCAGCAGTGAAAGACAGGGGGCACTGGGGGGTCACTATGGCTACACCTTC. This codes for CASSERQGALGGHYGYTF.

The chain is built from TRBV19 and TRBJ2-7, with D possibly matching TRBD1 (6 bases). CDR1 and CDR2 from the germline V gene are LNHDA and SQIVND (reference sequence). This CDR3 is 15 amino acids long. Trimming took off 5 bases at V and 2 bases at J, with 16 bases between the two ends. In DNA, the CDR3 is TGTGCCAGTAGTTCCGGGACATCCGACGCCTACGAGCAGTACTTC. It encodes CASSSGTSDAYEQYF.

V is TRBV9 and J is TRBJ2-1, with 7 bases that match TRBD1. Losses at the gene ends were 2 bases for V and 5 bases for J; bases not matched to a gene: 7. This CDR3 is built from 15 residues. The germline CDR1 and CDR2 sequences are SGDLS and YYNGEE. The CDR3 DNA reads TGTGCCAGCAGCGTCACCGGGACAGATAACAATGAGCAGTTCTTC. This gives the protein CASSVTGTDNNEQFF.

This clone has a handful of counts. In nucleotides, the CDR3 is TGTGCCAGCAGCTTAGACGAGAATTCACCCCTCCACTTT. This sequence encodes CASSLDENSPLHF. The chain combines TRBV11-3 with TRBJ1-6; D gene uncertain. In germline, CDR1 is SGHNT, CDR2 YENEEA. The CDR3 is made up of 13 amino acids. V was cut by 0 bases and J by 7 bases, with 4 bases left in between. Supplemented by reference TRBV11-3 and TRBJ1-6, the full variable domain reads EAGVVQSPRYKIIEKKQPVAFWCNPISGHNTLYWYLQNLGQGPELLIRYENEEAVDDSQLPKDRFSAERLKGVDSTLKIQPAELGDSAVYLCASSLDENSPLHFGNGTRLTVT.

This rearrangement joins TRBV6-4 to TRBJ2-3, with 8 nucleotides matching TRBD2. The CDR3 loop spans 14 amino acids. The V segment lost 3 bases and the J segment 4 bases; nucleotides outside the gene matches: 3. Germline lookup yields CDR1 MRHNA and CDR2 SNTAGT. The DNA for the CDR3 is TGTGCCAGCAGTGAGCGGGAGGCGGCAGATACGCAGTATTTT. Translating gives CASSEREAADTQYF.

The chain has TRBV9 and TRBJ1-3, with 7 nucleotides matching TRBD1. Germline V CDR1 and CDR2: SGDLS, YYNGEE. The CDR3 has 18 residues. With 0 bases clipped from V and 4 bases from J, the junction kept 13 bases outside the gene matches. The CDR3: CASSVASTTGARGNTIYF. DNA for the CDR3: TGTGCCAGCAGCGTAGCCTCGACCACAGGGGCCCGGGGAAACACCATATATTTT.

The chain carries TRBV2 and TRBJ2-2; 8 nucleotides match TRBD2. CDR1 SNHLY and CDR2 FYNNEI come from the germline V gene. V dropped 6 bases and J dropped 0; count of bases not matched to a gene: 6. This CDR3 spans 16 amino acids. CDR3 amino acids: CASRPGTRPNTGELFF. Written as DNA, the CDR3 is TGTGCCAGCAGACCCGGGACTAGGCCGAACACCGGGGAGCTGTTTTTT.

The chain recombines TRBV21-1 with TRBJ2-1; the DNA was not used to check the table's D call, TRBD2. TRBV21-1 is annotated as a pseudogene. The CDR3 totals 18 residues. The CDR3 here is CASSAPGTSGRVHNEQFF. The CDR3 bases are TGTGCCAGCAGCGCCCCCGGGACTAGCGGGAGGGTCCACAATGAGCAGTTCTTC.

The gene calls are TRBV7-6 and TRBJ2-1, with 11 positions matching TRBD2. The CDR3 is made up of 14 amino acids. V was pared by 4 bases and J by 9 bases, with 5 bases of the junction left unmatched. Germline loops: CDR1 SGHVS, CDR2 FNYEAQ. CDR3 coding DNA: TGTGCCAGCAGCTATCTAGCGGGAGGTAGTGAGCAGTTCTTC. This sequence encodes CASSYLAGGSEQFF.

This clone is a singleton in its sample. The V call is TRBV29-1, the J call TRBJ2-3, with 9 bases identical to TRBD2. This CDR3 spans 15 amino acids. J gave up 8 bases and V 6 bases, and 15 bases lay outside the gene matches. Germline-derived CDR1 and CDR2 are SQVTM and ANQGSEA. As DNA, the CDR3 is TGCAGCGTCGGGACACCGACTAGCGGACCGCCTACGCAGTATTTT. Residues: CSVGTPTSGPPTQYF.

This clone was observed once. The J gene is TRBJ1-4, the V gene TRBV7-9; D remains unclear. The CDR3 is 14 residues long. Germline V gene sequence: CDR1 SEHNR, CDR2 FQNEAQ (reference sequence). Trimming took off 5 bases at V and 7 bases at J, with 14 bases between the two ends. The CDR3 DNA reads as TGTGCCAGCAGCCGACGGGCGGGTTCTGAAAAACTGTTTTTT. Protein product: CASSRRAGSEKLFF. Variable domain in full (rest from reference TRBV7-9 and TRBJ1-4): DTGVSQNPRHKITKRGQNVTFRCDPISEHNRLYWYRQTLGQGPEFLTYFQNEAQLEKSRLLSDRFSAERPKGSFSTLEIQRTEQGDSAMYLCASSRRAGSEKLFFGSGTQLSVL.

This clone was detected only once. V usage is TRBV13 and J usage is TRBJ2-2, with 8 bases that match TRBD2. The CDR3 totals 16 residues. Germline-derived CDR1 and CDR2 are PRHDT and FYEKMQ (reference sequence). Trimming took 1 base from V and 3 from J; bases not matched to a gene: 4. This chain's CDR3 is CASSLVVAGYTGELFF. CDR3 coding DNA: TGTGCCAGCAGCTTAGTCGTAGCGGGGTACACCGGGGAGCTGTTTTTT.

J is TRBJ2-2 and V is TRBV6-2 or TRBV6-3; D might be TRBD1 (6 bases). V was trimmed by 4 bases and J by 4 bases, leaving 13 bases between them. Germline V lookup: CDR1 MNHEY, CDR2 SVGEGT. The CDR3 contains 15 residues. The CDR3 here is CASSSGVFGTGELFF. For the CDR3, the DNA is TGTGCCAGCAGTTCAGGGGTATTTGGCACCGGGGAGCTGTTTTTT.

The chain carries TRBV6-5 and TRBJ1-1, with TRBD1 matching over 7 bases. From germline, CDR1 is MNHEY and CDR2 SVGAGI. CDR3 length: 12 residues. V lost 6 bases, J lost 8 bases, and 6 bases stayed unmatched. The CDR3 DNA reads TGTGCCAGCAGCAAGACAGGGAGGGAAGCTTTCTTT. It translates to CASSKTGREAFF.

V gene TRBV4-2 combines with J gene TRBJ2-3; 11 bases align to TRBD1. Germline V gene lookup returns CDR1 LGHNA and CDR2 YNFKEQ. The CDR3 sequence is 16 residues long. After removal of 1 base from V and 6 bases from J, the junction contained 6 bases not matched to a gene. CDR3 sequence reads: CASSQVDRGRGDTQYF. The CDR3, as DNA: TGTGCCAGCAGCCAAGTGGACAGGGGGCGCGGGGATACGCAGTATTTT.

The chain links TRBV10-3 to TRBJ2-3; 7 positions match TRBD2. The CDR3 has 17 amino acids. Looked up from germline, CDR1 is ENHRY and CDR2 is SYGVKD. V lost 2 bases, J lost 4 bases, and 12 bases stayed unmatched. CDR3 bases: TGTGCCATCAGTGAGACCGCGGGGCGGGAGCGGCCAGATACGCAGTATTTT. Translation gives CAISETAGRERPDTQYF.